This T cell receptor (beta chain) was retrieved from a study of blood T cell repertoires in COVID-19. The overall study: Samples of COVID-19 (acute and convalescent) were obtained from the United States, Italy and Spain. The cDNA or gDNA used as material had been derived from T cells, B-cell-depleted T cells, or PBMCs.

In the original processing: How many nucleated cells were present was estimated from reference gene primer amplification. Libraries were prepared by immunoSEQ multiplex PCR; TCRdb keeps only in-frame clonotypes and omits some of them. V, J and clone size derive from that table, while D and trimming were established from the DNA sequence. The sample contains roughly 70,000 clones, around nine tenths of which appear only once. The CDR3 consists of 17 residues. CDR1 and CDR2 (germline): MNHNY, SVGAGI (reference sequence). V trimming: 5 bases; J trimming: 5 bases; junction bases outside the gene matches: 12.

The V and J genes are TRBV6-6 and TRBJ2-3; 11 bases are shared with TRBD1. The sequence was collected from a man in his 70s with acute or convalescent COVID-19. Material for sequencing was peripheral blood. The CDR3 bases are TGTGCCAGCAGTCGGACAGGGGGCGCCGGGGCTGTAGATACGCAGTATTTT. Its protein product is CASSRTGGAGAVDTQYF.